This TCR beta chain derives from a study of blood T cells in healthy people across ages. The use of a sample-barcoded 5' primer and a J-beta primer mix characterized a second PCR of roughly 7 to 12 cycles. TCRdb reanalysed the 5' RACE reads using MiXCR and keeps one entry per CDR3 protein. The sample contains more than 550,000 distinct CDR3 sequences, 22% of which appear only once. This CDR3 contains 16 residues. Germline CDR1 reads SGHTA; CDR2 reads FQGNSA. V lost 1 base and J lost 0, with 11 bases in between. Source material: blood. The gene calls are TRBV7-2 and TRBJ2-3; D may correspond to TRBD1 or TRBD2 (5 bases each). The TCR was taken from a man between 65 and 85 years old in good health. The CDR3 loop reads CASSLVGTRSTDTQYF. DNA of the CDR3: TGTGCCAGCAGCTTAGTGGGGACCAGGAGCACAGATACGCAGTATTTT.